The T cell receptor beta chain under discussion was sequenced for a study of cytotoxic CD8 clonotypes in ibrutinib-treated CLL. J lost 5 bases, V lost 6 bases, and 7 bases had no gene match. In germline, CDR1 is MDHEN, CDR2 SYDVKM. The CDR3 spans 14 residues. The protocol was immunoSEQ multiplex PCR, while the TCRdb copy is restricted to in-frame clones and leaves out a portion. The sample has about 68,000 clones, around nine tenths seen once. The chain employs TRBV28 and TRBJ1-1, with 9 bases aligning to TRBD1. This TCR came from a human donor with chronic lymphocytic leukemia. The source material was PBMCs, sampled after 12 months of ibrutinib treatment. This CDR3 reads CASRVGQGWTEAFF. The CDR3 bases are TGTGCCAGCAGAGTAGGACAGGGGTGGACTGAAGCTTTCTTT.